This T cell receptor (beta chain) appears in the sequencing data of a study of blood T cell repertoires in COVID-19 (dated by TCRdb to between 2020 and 2021). Describing the broader study: The collaborator samples originated in the United States, Italy and Spain and spanned the acute and convalescent phases of COVID-19. The material from the prospective study consisted of cDNA or gDNA derived from T cells, B-cell-depleted T cells, or PBMCs. Subjects who had been exposed to COVID-19, were actively infected with it, or had recovered from it provided the deeply sampled blood TCRbeta repertoires that made up the dataset. The repertoires were made available in a free public database intended to serve as a resource for research on the immune response to SARS-CoV-2. The samples were drawn from two sources: the first 160 participants of the ongoing ImmuneRACE study, and 1,000 to 1,500 subjects contributed by 6 global collaborators. Nearly every sample came with metadata listing a de-identified subject ID, COVID-19 status, age in years and sex. HLA class I and class II types, where available, came from metadata supplied by the sample provider rather than from assay-based typing. The study at large found these results: The quantity of clinical and demographic metadata differed by source and by participant and was supplied without curation.

Spanning cysteine to phenylalanine, the CDR3 consists of 14 amino acids. Of the read, only the CDR3 DNA is kept; its 42 bases are in frame from base 1. Taken from the germline V gene, the CDR1 and CDR2 loops are MNHEY and SVGEGT. V and J lose 5 bases and 3 bases, and a span of 8 bases separates them. In its sample, this clone was seen once. No cognate antigen has been identified for it. The input lacks base qualities; no much larger clone sits a single base away. TCRbeta CDR3 regions were amplified from genomic DNA using the immunoSEQ Assay, a bias-controlled multiplex PCR. The authors' pipeline ran thus. Within the assay, amplification of reference gene primers was used to estimate how many nucleated cells each sample contained. Sequence reads were collapsed and filtered to measure the absolute abundance of every unique TCRbeta CDR3 rearrangement. For each sample, productive Simpson clonality was calculated by taking the square root of Simpson's diversity index across productive rearrangements. The immuneACCESS repertoire file appears here via TCRdb, limited to in-frame rearrangements. These files lack a portion of the clones; in checked studies, under half of the deficit traces to unresolved V genes, and the cause of the others is not known. The V and J calls and clone size are taken from that table; D and trimming were inferred from the DNA. In this sample the table shows 90,000 to 110,000 clones, approximately 87% of which occur a single time. Of the sample, about 20% falls within the top ten clones.

Whole blood was collected in K2EDTA tubes by collaborating institutions according to the institutions' own protocols. For TCRbeta analysis, collaborator samples were shipped as frozen whole blood, as isolated PBMCs, or as DNA extracted from either sample type. Here the chain combines TRBV6-2 or TRBV6-3 and TRBJ2-6; the D gene identity is not certain. The sample was peripheral blood. The source is a woman aged 55-69 years with acute or convalescent COVID-19. CDR3 loop: CASSSRGGANVLTF. The base sequence is TGTGCCAGCAGTAGCCGAGGTGGGGCCAACGTCCTGACTTTC.